These 25 T cell receptor beta chains originate from one sample sequenced in a study of neurological immune-mediated disorders. TCRdb itself ran the 5' RACE reads through MiXCR, one entry per CDR3 protein. The table has tens of thousands of distinct CDR3 sequences, more than 5% seen once; the top ten hold 0.57%. The specimen was CD4+ T cells from blood. The receptors were gathered from a woman aged 40 to 55 in good health.

The chain has TRBV10-2 and TRBJ2-1; D not resolved. The V end was cut by 4 bases, the J end by 9 bases, with 13 bases between. Germline CDR1 and CDR2: WSHSY and SAAADI. The CDR3 sequence is 13 residues long. CDR3 coding DNA: TGCGCCAGCAGTGGGAGCTTAACCGGTGAGCAGTTCTTC. Protein product: CASSGSLTGEQFF.

There are many counts of this clonotype. The gene calls are TRBV11-2 and TRBJ2-7; the match to TRBD2 covers 9 bases. This CDR3 region has 16 residues. Germline-derived CDR1 and CDR2 are SGHAT and FQNNGV. V shed 4 bases, J shed 2 bases, and the junction held 9 bases outside the gene matches. The CDR3 reads CASSSLKKREAYEQYF. CDR3 bases: TGTGCCAGCAGCTCGCTCAAAAAGCGGGAGGCCTACGAGCAGTACTTC.

This clonotype has at least ten counts. The rearrangement joins TRBV7-2 to TRBJ2-3; TRBD2 matches 13 bases. This CDR3 spans 16 amino acids. V shed 5 bases, J shed 4 bases, and the junction held 6 bases outside the gene matches. Germline CDR1 is SGHTA and CDR2 is FQGNSA. The chain's CDR3 is CASSKLAGGAADTQYF. The CDR3, as DNA: TGTGCCAGCAGCAAACTAGCGGGGGGGGCGGCAGATACGCAGTATTTT.

This clonotype was seen many times. As DNA, the CDR3 is TGCAGCGAGTCCAGGGCCTATGAGCAGTTCTTC. This codes for CSESRAYEQFF. This chain uses TRBV29-1 with TRBJ2-1, with D possibly matching TRBD1 (5 bases). CDR3 size: 11 residues. The germline CDR1 and CDR2 sequences are SQVTM and ANQGSEA. The V end was cut by 7 bases, the J end by 8 bases, with 12 bases between.

This clonotype was seen repeatedly, ten times or more. The CDR3 spells CASSPGRSAGANVLTF. For the CDR3, the DNA is TGTGCCAGCAGCCCCGGGAGGTCAGCTGGGGCCAACGTCCTGACTTTC. This sequence joins TRBV7-9 and TRBJ2-6; 7 nucleotides line up with TRBD2. J lost 2 bases, V lost 5 bases, and 6 bases had no gene match. The germline gives CDR1 SEHNR, CDR2 FQNEAQ (reference sequence). CDR3 size: 16 residues.

This clonotype was seen only a few times. The chain joins TRBV7-6 to TRBJ1-3; TRBD1 aligns across 7 bases. Trimming at V came to 4 bases and at J to 4 bases, leaving 7 bases not matched to a gene. The CDR3 consists of 15 residues. Germline V gives CDR1 SGHVS, CDR2 FNYEAQ. Here the CDR3 reads CASSSRQGEGNTIYF. The CDR3 nucleotides are TGTGCCAGCAGCTCTCGACAGGGAGAAGGAAACACCATATATTTT. Full variable domain (rest looked up from reference TRBV7-6 and TRBJ1-3): GAGVSQSPRYKVTKRGQDVALRCDPISGHVSLYWYRQALGQGPEFLTYFNYEAQQDKSGLPNDRFSAERPEGSISTLTIQRTEQRDSAMYRCASSSRQGEGNTIYFGEGSWLTVV.

This clonotype was seen ten or more times. The chain combines TRBV14 with TRBJ1-1; unclear D gene. The CDR3 is 15 residues long. The germline gives CDR1 SGHDN, CDR2 FVKESK. Trimming left V 5 bases short and J 0 bases short, with 13 bases between. The CDR3 loop is CASSMRVDLNTEAFF. CDR3 DNA sequence: TGTGCCAGCAGCATGCGGGTGGACCTGAACACTGAAGCTTTCTTT.

The CDR3 here is CSATGTSGTNEQYF. CDR3 in DNA: TGCAGTGCTACCGGGACTAGCGGGACAAACGAGCAGTACTTC. The chain combines TRBV20-1 with TRBJ2-7; 13 bases are shared with TRBD2. Germline CDR1 and CDR2: DFQATT and SNEGSKA (reference sequence). The CDR3 has 14 residues. The junction had 5 bases not matched to a gene; V was cut back by 4 bases and J by 5 bases.

This clonotype was seen repeatedly, ten times or more. V gene TRBV19 combines with J gene TRBJ2-7; 13 nucleotides align to TRBD2. Germline loops: CDR1 LNHDA, CDR2 SQIVND (reference sequence). The ends lost 3 bases at V and 6 bases at J; junction bases unmatched: 5. There are 15 residues in the CDR3. The CDR3 DNA is TGTGCCAGTAGTATCGGACTAGCGGGAGTGGTCGAGCAGTACTTC. Its translation is CASSIGLAGVVEQYF.

This clonotype was detected many times. This sequence joins TRBV5-5 and TRBJ2-1; no definite D call. Per the germline V gene, CDR1 is SGHKS and CDR2 is YYEKEE (reference sequence). Deletions cut 0 bases from V and 5 bases from J, with 9 bases between. The CDR3 totals 14 residues. The CDR3 region is CASSLGARNNEQFF. The CDR3 region has the DNA TGTGCCAGCAGCTTGGGAGCCCGAAACAATGAGCAGTTCTTC.

There are many counts of this clonotype. The chain recombines TRBV20-1 with TRBJ2-2, with 7 bases identical to TRBD1. The CDR3 runs to 16 residues. The junction had 10 bases not matched to a gene; V was cut back by 1 base and J by 5 bases. Germline CDR1 reads DFQATT; CDR2 reads SNEGSKA (reference sequence). Here the CDR3 reads CSARATGAPVTGELFF. The CDR3 DNA follows: TGCAGTGCTAGAGCTACAGGGGCCCCGGTGACCGGGGAGCTGTTTTTT.

This clonotype was counted a few times. The V and J genes are TRBV18 and TRBJ2-5; the D is unclear. This CDR3 has 14 residues. The V gene's germline CDR1 is KGHSH and CDR2 LQKENI. V was pared by 3 bases and J by 4 bases, with 12 bases between. CDR3 protein: CASSPGVVRETQYF. In DNA, the CDR3 is TGTGCCAGCTCACCTGGGGTTGTGAGAGAGACCCAGTACTTC.

This clonotype appeared many times. This rearrangement joins TRBV10-3 to TRBJ2-1, with D unclear. This CDR3 region has 15 residues. In germline, CDR1 is ENHRY, CDR2 SYGVKD. Between the trimmed V and J ends, which lost 2 bases and 9 bases, there was a span of 17 bases. The CDR3 sequence: CAISETSGVRAEQFF. The CDR3 DNA reads TGTGCCATCAGTGAGACTTCGGGTGTTAGGGCTGAGCAGTTCTTC.

This clonotype was seen repeatedly, ten times or more. The chain recombines TRBV28 with TRBJ2-5, with D possibly TRBD1 on 6 matching bases. CDR3 size: 14 residues. Between the trimmed V and J ends, which lost 5 bases and 5 bases, there was a span of 15 bases. Germline V lookup: CDR1 MDHEN, CDR2 SYDVKM. This CDR3 reads CASSQYRVGETQYF. CDR3 DNA sequence: TGTGCCAGCAGTCAATACAGGGTAGGGGAGACCCAGTACTTC.

In this sample, this clonotype turned up many times. The rearrangement uses TRBV3-1 and TRBJ2-2; D unclear. The germline V and J ends were trimmed by 5 bases and 4 bases, with 14 bases remaining between them. Germline CDR1 reads LGHDT; CDR2 reads YNNKEL (reference sequence). The CDR3 is 15 residues long. This CDR3 reads CASSSVGFSTGELFF. The CDR3 nucleotides read TGTGCCAGCAGCTCCGTGGGGTTTAGCACCGGGGAGCTGTTTTTT.

This clonotype was recorded many times. The chain combines TRBV12-3 or TRBV12-4 with TRBJ2-3, with D perhaps matching TRBD1 or TRBD2 (5 bases each). This CDR3 spans 14 amino acids. V was clipped by 5 bases and J by 2 bases, with 11 bases between them. The CDR3 protein is CASSRDLTTDTQYF. The CDR3 region has the DNA TGTGCCAGCAGTCGGGACCTAACCACAGATACGCAGTATTTT.

In this sample, this clonotype turned up many times. The V and J genes are TRBV3-1 and TRBJ2-4, with 10 bases fitting TRBD2. Germline CDR1 LGHDT, CDR2 YNNKEL (reference sequence). The ends lost 4 bases at V and 6 bases at J; junction bases unmatched: 12. The CDR3 runs to 17 residues. The CDR3 region has the DNA TGTGCCAGCAGCCCCCAAATGACTAGCGGGCCAATAAACATTCAGTACTTC. Amino acids: CASSPQMTSGPINIQYF.

This clonotype occurred many times. The V call is TRBV12-3 or TRBV12-4, the J call TRBJ1-4; TRBD1 matches at 10 bases. The CDR3 length is 15 residues. V lost 5 bases and J lost 7; bases outside the gene matches: 7. CDR3 residues: CASSTRQGAGEKLFF. Written as DNA, the CDR3 is TGTGCCAGCAGTACCCGACAGGGGGCGGGTGAAAAACTGTTTTTT.

This clonotype occurred many times. This chain connects TRBV12-3 or TRBV12-4 to TRBJ1-1; no clear D gene. CDR3 length equals 13 residues. V lost 3 bases, J lost 3 bases, and 8 bases lay in between. Here the CDR3 reads CASSLVGYTEAFF. The CDR3 nucleotides are TGTGCCAGCAGTTTGGTAGGGTACACTGAAGCTTTCTTT.

This clonotype was counted ten times or more. The DNA of the CDR3 is TGTGCCAGCAGCCAAACTACAGAAAATGAGCAGTTCTTC. Amino acid sequence: CASSQTTENEQFF. This chain uses TRBV7-3 with TRBJ2-1; D gene unclear. From germline, CDR1 is SGHTA and CDR2 FQGTGA. Trimming pared 5 bases from V and 7 bases from J, leaving 12 bases between. CDR3 length: 13 residues.

This clonotype appeared many times. The genes are TRBV29-1 and TRBJ2-3; 9 bases agree with TRBD2. The CDR3 is 12 amino acids. The V gene end was trimmed by 4 bases and the J gene end by 6 bases; junction bases not matched to a gene: 2. CDR1 is SQVTM and CDR2 is ANQGSEA in the germline V gene. The CDR3 spells CSVATSGDTQYF. The CDR3 DNA reads as TGCAGCGTTGCGACTAGCGGTGATACGCAGTATTTT.

The table lists this clonotype with many counts. V and J are TRBV20-1 and TRBJ1-1; D ambiguous. The length of the CDR3 is 14 residues. The V end was cut by 1 base, the J end by 1 base, with 10 bases between. CDR1 and CDR2 (germline): DFQATT, SNEGSKA (reference sequence). CDR3 region: CSARGRSWNTEAFF. The CDR3 DNA reads as TGCAGTGCTAGAGGGAGATCGTGGAACACTGAAGCTTTCTTT.

This clonotype was counted ten times or more. This sequence joins TRBV5-1 and TRBJ2-1, with D perhaps TRBD2 (6 bases). In germline, CDR1 is SGHRS, CDR2 YFSETQ. V shed 2 bases and J shed 0 bases, with 12 bases lying between them. The CDR3 totals 16 residues. The CDR3 loop reads CASSLGDLVSYNEQFF. CDR3 in DNA: TGCGCCAGCAGCTTAGGGGACTTAGTCTCCTACAATGAGCAGTTCTTC.

In its sample, this clonotype was seen many times. The chain is built from TRBV6-2 or TRBV6-3 and TRBJ1-1; a weak D match, TRBD1 (5 bases). The CDR3 contains 15 residues. The germline V gene has CDR1 MNHEY and CDR2 SVGEGT. Trimming took 2 bases from V and 4 from J, leaving 14 bases between them. The DNA for the CDR3 is TGTGCCAGCAGTTACCCCACAGGAGGAGGCACTGAAGCTTTCTTT. It yields the protein CASSYPTGGGTEAFF.

This clonotype has ten or more counts. The chain is built from TRBV6-1 and TRBJ1-2; D is perhaps TRBD1 (5 bases). The V end lost 3 bases, the J end lost 8 bases, and 13 bases lay between the germline ends. This CDR3 spans 13 amino acids. Germline-derived CDR1 and CDR2 are MNHNS and SASEGT. CDR3 amino acids: CASSERWGGGYTF. CDR3 sequence (DNA): TGTGCCAGCAGTGAGAGGTGGGGGGGGGGCTACACCTTC.